The text below deals with one TCR beta chain. The naive CD8 subset, CD45RO-negative cells positively selected for CCR7, excluded terminally differentiated effector memory CD45RA+ cells. The sample originates from a study of shared clonotypes between healthy human individuals. About the research overall: A donor's plate count was three for CD4 naive and three for CD4 memory; CD8 naive had two and CD8 memory one.

The assay was immunoSEQ multiplex PCR, and TCRdb's table has in-frame clones only and misses some. The table lists 2 million to 2.5 million clones, about 94% of them singletons. Input material: naive CD8+ T cells sorted from blood. The receptor comes from a man younger than 35 in good health.

Here the CDR3 DNA reads TGTGCCAGCAGCCACGATGTCGGAAGCACTGAAGCTTTCTTT. This translates into CASSHDVGSTEAFF. The J gene is TRBJ1-1, the V gene TRBV4-2; no reliable D call. V was pared by 3 bases and J by 4 bases, with 12 bases between. This CDR3 spans 14 amino acids. The germline V gene has CDR1 LGHNA and CDR2 YNFKEQ.